The 14 T cell receptor beta chains listed next were all sequenced from one sample in a study of siplizumab effects on memory and regulatory T cells. Sequencing used immunoSEQ multiplex PCR; TCRdb keeps in-frame clones, though not all of them. The table shows about 100,000 clones, with 75% to 95% occurring only once. Sequencing was performed on CD4+ T cells sorted from blood. The source is a human donor in good health.

The chain is built from TRBV5-6 and TRBJ1-6; no clear D gene. V dropped 0 bases and J dropped 6 bases, with 7 bases sitting between them. Germline V gene sequence: CDR1 SGHDT, CDR2 YYEEEE. This CDR3 has 14 residues. In DNA, the CDR3 is TGTGCCAGCAGCTTGGCGGCGGCTAATTCACCCCTCCACTTT. It translates to CASSLAAANSPLHF.

The chain employs TRBV6-6 and TRBJ1-5; 10 positions agree with TRBD1. The CDR3 has 15 amino acids. From germline, CDR1 is MNHNY and CDR2 SVGAGI (reference sequence). With V trimmed by 4 bases and J by 8 bases, 8 bases remained unmatched. The CDR3 DNA reads TGTGCCAGCAGTTCCGAGGGACAGGGGAAAAAGCCCCAGCATTTT. As protein: CASSSEGQGKKPQHF.

This chain joins TRBV4-1 and TRBJ2-3; D is perhaps TRBD1 or TRBD2 (6 bases each). Germline values: CDR1 MGHRA, CDR2 YSYEKL. The CDR3 runs 15 residues. V lost 6 bases and J lost 3, with 16 bases in between. The CDR3: CASRGGGGQTDTQYF. In nucleotides, the CDR3 is TGCGCCAGCAGGGGAGGAGGAGGACAGACAGATACGCAGTATTTT.

In DNA form, the CDR3 reads TGTGCCGGACTCGGACATTTCTATAATTCACCCCTCCACTTT. Protein product: CAGLGHFYNSPLHF. This sequence joins TRBV30 and TRBJ1-6, with a weak D call TRBD1 (5 bases). Trimming removed 8 bases from V and 3 bases from J, with 14 bases in between. Per the germline V gene, CDR1 is GTSNPN and CDR2 is SVGIG (reference sequence). This CDR3 spans 14 amino acids. Looking up the rest from reference TRBV30 and TRBJ1-6 gives the full variable domain: SQTIHQWPATLVQPVGSPLSLECTVEGTSNPNLYWYRQAAGRGLQLLFYSVGIGQISSEVPQNLSASRPQDRQFILSSKKLLLSDSGFYLCAGLGHFYNSPLHFGNGTRLTVT.

This chain connects TRBV9 to TRBJ1-3; 12 positions match TRBD1. V lost 1 base to trimming and J lost 4 bases; unmatched junction nucleotides: 6. The CDR3 has 17 amino acids. The germline V gene encodes CDR1 SGDLS and CDR2 YYNGEE. In DNA, the CDR3 is TGTGCCAGCAGCGTACCGGGACAGGGGGCGGGAGGAAACACCATATATTTT. Amino acids: CASSVPGQGAGGNTIYF.

J is TRBJ2-7 and V is TRBV27; weak D call: TRBD2 (6 bases). This CDR3 spans 15 amino acids. Germline V gives CDR1 MNHEY, CDR2 SMNVEV (reference sequence). The V end lost 3 bases, the J end lost 4 bases, and 16 bases lay between the germline ends. This CDR3 is CASSFIGGLGYEQYF. In DNA, the CDR3 is TGTGCCAGCAGTTTTATCGGGGGACTCGGTTACGAGCAGTACTTC.

The genes are TRBV25-1 and TRBJ1-1; tentatively, D is TRBD1 (5 bases). The germline CDR1 and CDR2 sequences are MGHDK and SYGVNS. The CDR3 consists of 13 residues. V shed 1 base and J shed 8 bases, with 11 bases lying between them. CDR3 protein: CASSESGTREAFF. CDR3 in DNA: TGTGCCAGCAGTGAATCCGGGACGCGAGAAGCTTTCTTT.

V usage is TRBV7-9 and J usage is TRBJ1-2; TRBD1 might be the D (5 bases). CDR1 is SEHNR, CDR2 FQNEAQ, per germline (reference sequence). The CDR3 extends over 14 amino acids. The V gene lost 3 bases and the J gene lost 0 bases, with 8 bases spanning the gap. CDR3 region: CASSLGTSNYGYTF. Here the CDR3 DNA reads TGTGCCAGCAGCTTGGGGACGTCTAACTATGGCTACACCTTC.

This sequence joins TRBV28 and TRBJ2-7, with a tentative D call TRBD1 (5 bases). The germline V gene has CDR1 MDHEN and CDR2 SYDVKM. The V end was cut by 7 bases, the J end by 7 bases, with 14 bases between. CDR3 length: 12 amino acids. CDR3 bases: TGTGCCAGCACCTTGGGGCCTAGGGAGCAGTACTTC. Its translation: CASTLGPREQYF. The variable domain in full, with the rest retrieved from reference TRBV28 and TRBJ2-7, is DVKVTQSSRYLVKRTGEKVFLECVQDMDHENMFWYRQDPGLGLRLIYFSYDVKMKEKGDIPEGYSVSREKKERFSLILESASTNQTSMYLCASTLGPREQYFGPGTRLTVT.

The V call is TRBV28, the J call TRBJ1-2; the D is unclear. Germline V gene lookup returns CDR1 MDHEN and CDR2 SYDVKM. The CDR3 has 14 amino acids. V gave up 3 bases and J gave up 0 bases, with 8 bases separating them. Written as DNA, the CDR3 is TGTGCCAGCAGTTTCGGCGGACCTAACTATGGCTACACCTTC. Translating it yields CASSFGGPNYGYTF.

CDR3 coding DNA: TGCGCCAGCAGCTTGGAGGGACCGGGGCAGTTCTTC. This gives the protein CASSLEGPGQFF. This chain uses TRBV5-1 with TRBJ2-1; D may match TRBD1 or TRBD2 (5 bases each). The CDR3 has 12 amino acids. Germline V CDR1 and CDR2: SGHRS, YFSETQ. V lost 0 bases, J lost 12 bases, and 10 bases lay in between.

V gene TRBV10-3 combines with J gene TRBJ1-3; 7 nucleotides match TRBD1. V was clipped by 3 bases and J by 2 bases; unmatched bases: 4. The germline V gene has CDR1 ENHRY and CDR2 SYGVKD. The length of the CDR3 is 15 residues. The CDR3: CAISDTGTAGNTIYF. As DNA, the CDR3 is TGTGCCATCAGTGACACAGGGACAGCTGGAAACACCATATATTTT.

The V gene is TRBV2, the J gene TRBJ1-6; 7 bases agree with TRBD1. J was trimmed by 1 base and V by 3 bases; bases with no gene match: 3. CDR3 length: 16 amino acids. Germline V gene lookup returns CDR1 SNHLY and CDR2 FYNNEI. The DNA for the CDR3 is TGTGCCAGCAGTGACAGGGGGGTGTCCTATAATTCACCCCTCCACTTT. Translation gives CASSDRGVSYNSPLHF.

The genes are TRBV10-3 and TRBJ1-2; 8 bases are shared with TRBD1. Germline assignment: CDR1 ENHRY and CDR2 SYGVKD. Trimming removed 3 bases from V and 8 bases from J; junction bases left unmatched: 11. This CDR3 has 15 amino acids. The CDR3: CAISEWVQGERGYTF. CDR3 DNA: TGTGCCATCAGTGAATGGGTACAGGGGGAGAGGGGCTACACCTTC.